This T cell receptor (beta chain) was identified during a study of blood T cell repertoires in COVID-19. Background on the study: Spain, Italy and the United States supplied samples that represented acute and convalescent COVID-19. T cells, B-cell-depleted T cells, or PBMCs supplied cDNA or gDNA.

Here immunoSEQ multiplex PCR was the method, and the copy in TCRdb shows in-frame clones only, minus some. This table holds about 200,000 clones, 80% to 90% found once. CDR1 SEHNR and CDR2 FQNEAQ come from the germline V gene (reference sequence). This CDR3 is 16 amino acids long. V trimming: 5 bases; J trimming: 1 base; junction bases outside the gene matches: 9. This clonotype was obtained from a human donor in a cohort sampled during active COVID-19. Sequenced sample: peripheral blood. The rearrangement uses TRBV7-9 and TRBJ2-3; 7 bases match TRBD2. CDR3 nucleotides: TGTGCCAGCAGCCCAGCTAGCGGACGTCGCACAGATACGCAGTATTTT. This gives the protein CASSPASGRRTDTQYF. The full variable domain, completed using reference TRBV7-9 and TRBJ2-3, is DTGVSQNPRHKITKRGQNVTFRCDPISEHNRLYWYRQTLGQGPEFLTYFQNEAQLEKSRLLSDRFSAERPKGSFSTLEIQRTEQGDSAMYLCASSPASGRRTDTQYFGPGTRLTVL.